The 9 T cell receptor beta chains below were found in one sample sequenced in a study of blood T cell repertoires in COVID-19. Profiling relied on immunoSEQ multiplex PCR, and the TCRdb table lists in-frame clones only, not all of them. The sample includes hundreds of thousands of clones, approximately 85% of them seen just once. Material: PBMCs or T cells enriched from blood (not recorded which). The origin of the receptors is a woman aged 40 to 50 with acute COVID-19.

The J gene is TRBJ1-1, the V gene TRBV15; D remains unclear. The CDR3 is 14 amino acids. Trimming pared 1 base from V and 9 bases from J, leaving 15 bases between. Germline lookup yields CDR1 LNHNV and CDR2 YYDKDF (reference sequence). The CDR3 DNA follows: TGTGCCACCAGCAGAGCCCGGGAGGGAGACAAAGCTTTCTTT. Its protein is CATSRAREGDKAFF.

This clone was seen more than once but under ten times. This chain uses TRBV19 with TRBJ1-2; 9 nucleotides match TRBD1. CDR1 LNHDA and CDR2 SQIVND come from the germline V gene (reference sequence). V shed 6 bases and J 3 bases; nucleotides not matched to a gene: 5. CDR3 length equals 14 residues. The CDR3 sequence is CASRTDRGDYGYTF. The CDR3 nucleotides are TGTGCCAGTAGGACAGACAGGGGGGACTATGGCTACACCTTC.

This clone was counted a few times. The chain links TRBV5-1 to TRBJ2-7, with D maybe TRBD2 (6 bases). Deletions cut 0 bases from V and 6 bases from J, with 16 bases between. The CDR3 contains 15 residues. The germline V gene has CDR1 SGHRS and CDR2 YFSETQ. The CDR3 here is CASSLEAGLGGEQYF. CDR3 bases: TGCGCCAGCAGCTTGGAGGCAGGCTTGGGGGGCGAGCAGTACTTC.

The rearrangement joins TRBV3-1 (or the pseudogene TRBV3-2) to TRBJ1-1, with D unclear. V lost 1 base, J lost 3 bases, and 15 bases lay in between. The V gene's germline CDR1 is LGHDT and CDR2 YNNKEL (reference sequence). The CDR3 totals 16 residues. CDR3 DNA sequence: TGTGCCAGCAGCCAAGCGCACAGCTTACGTTACACTGAAGCTTTCTTT. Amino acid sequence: CASSQAHSLRYTEAFF.

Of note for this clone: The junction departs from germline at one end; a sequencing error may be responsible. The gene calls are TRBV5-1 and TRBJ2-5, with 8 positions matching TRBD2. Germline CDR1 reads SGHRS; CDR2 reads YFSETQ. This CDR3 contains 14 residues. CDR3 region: CARSRGGPQETQYF. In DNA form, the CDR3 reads TGCGCCCGCAGCCGGGGGGGGCCTCAAGAGACCCAGTACTTC.

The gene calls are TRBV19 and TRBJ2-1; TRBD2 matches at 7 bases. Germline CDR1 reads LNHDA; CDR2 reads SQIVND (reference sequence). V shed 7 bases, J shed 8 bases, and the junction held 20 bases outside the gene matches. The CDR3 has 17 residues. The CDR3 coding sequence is TGTGCCAGTACGTATGCCCCCGGACTAGGCCCAGAGGATGAGCAGTTCTTC. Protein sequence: CASTYAPGLGPEDEQFF.

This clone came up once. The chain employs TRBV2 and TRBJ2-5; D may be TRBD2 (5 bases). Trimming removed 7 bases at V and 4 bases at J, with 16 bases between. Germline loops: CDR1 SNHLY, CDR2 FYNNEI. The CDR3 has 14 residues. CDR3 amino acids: CASKNVQAGETQYF. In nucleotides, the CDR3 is TGTGCCAGCAAGAACGTCCAGGCGGGAGAGACCCAGTACTTC. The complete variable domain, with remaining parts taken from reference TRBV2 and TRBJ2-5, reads EPEVTQTPSHQVTQMGQEVILRCVPISNHLYFYWYRQILGQKVEFLVSFYNNEISEKSEIFDDQFSVERPDGSNFTLKIRSTKLEDSAMYFCASKNVQAGETQYFGPGTRLLVL.

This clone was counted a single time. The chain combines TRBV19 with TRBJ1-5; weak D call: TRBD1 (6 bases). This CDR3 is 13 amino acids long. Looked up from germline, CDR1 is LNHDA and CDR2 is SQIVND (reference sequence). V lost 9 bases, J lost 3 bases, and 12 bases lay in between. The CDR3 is CASQDRNNQPQHF. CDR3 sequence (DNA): TGTGCCAGCCAAGACAGGAACAATCAGCCCCAGCATTTT.

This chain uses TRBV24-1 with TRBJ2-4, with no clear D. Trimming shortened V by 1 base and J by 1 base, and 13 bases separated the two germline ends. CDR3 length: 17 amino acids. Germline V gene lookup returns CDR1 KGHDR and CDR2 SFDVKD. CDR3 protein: CATSDFGPRWAKNIQYF. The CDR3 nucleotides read TGTGCCACCAGTGATTTTGGGCCCCGGTGGGCCAAAAACATTCAGTACTTC.